The present T cell receptor (beta chain) was sequenced within a study of early T cells in non-severe SARS-CoV-2 infection. In the library, individual cDNA molecules carried attached unique molecular identifiers. TCRdb re-analysed the 5' RACE reads in MiXCR, keeping a single row per CDR3 protein. The sample has 40,000 or so distinct CDR3 sequences; 6% to 6.5% are singletons. This clonotype was recorded many times. V lost 1 base, J lost 8 bases, and 6 bases stayed unmatched. The CDR3 contains 15 residues. Per the germline V gene, CDR1 is SGHAT and CDR2 is FQNNGV. Sequencing input: whole blood. The clonotype comes from an adult who was a healthcare worker with PCR-confirmed SARS-CoV-2 infection or an uninfected control (not recorded which). This sequence joins TRBV11-2 and TRBJ2-1, with 9 nucleotides matching TRBD2. CDR3 region: CASSLVLAGVDEQFF. CDR3 DNA sequence: TGTGCCAGCAGCTTAGTATTAGCGGGGGTCGATGAGCAGTTCTTC.